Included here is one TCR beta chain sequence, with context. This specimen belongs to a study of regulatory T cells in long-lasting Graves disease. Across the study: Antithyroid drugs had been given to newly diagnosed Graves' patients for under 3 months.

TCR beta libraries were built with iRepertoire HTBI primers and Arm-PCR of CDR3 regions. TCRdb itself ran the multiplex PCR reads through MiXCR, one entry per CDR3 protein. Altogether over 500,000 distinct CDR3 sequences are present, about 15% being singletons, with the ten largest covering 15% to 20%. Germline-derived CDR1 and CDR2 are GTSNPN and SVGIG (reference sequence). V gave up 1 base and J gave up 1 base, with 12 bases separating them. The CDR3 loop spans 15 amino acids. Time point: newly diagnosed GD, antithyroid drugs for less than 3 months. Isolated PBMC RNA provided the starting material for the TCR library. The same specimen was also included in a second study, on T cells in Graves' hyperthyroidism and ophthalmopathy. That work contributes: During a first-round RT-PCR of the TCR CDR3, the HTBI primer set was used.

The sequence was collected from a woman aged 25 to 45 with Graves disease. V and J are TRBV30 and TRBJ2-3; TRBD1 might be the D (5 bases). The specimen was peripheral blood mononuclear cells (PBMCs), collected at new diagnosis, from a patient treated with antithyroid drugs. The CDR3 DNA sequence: TGTGCCTGGAGTGAAGGGGCCATTCGCACAGATACGCAGTATTTT. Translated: CAWSEGAIRTDTQYF.